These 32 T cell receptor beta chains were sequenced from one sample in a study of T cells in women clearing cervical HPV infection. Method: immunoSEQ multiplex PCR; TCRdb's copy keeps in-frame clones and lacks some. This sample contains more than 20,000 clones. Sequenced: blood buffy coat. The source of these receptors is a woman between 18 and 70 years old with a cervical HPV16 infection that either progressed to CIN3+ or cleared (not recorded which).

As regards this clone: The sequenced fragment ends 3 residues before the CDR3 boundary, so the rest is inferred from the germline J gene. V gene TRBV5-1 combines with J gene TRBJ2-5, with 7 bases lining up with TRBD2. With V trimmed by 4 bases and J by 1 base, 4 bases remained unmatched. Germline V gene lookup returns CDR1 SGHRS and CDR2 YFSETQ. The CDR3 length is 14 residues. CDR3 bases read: TGCGCCAGCAGCCTTACTAGCGCCCAAGAGACC. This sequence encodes CASSLTSAQET. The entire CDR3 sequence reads CASSLTSAQETQYF.

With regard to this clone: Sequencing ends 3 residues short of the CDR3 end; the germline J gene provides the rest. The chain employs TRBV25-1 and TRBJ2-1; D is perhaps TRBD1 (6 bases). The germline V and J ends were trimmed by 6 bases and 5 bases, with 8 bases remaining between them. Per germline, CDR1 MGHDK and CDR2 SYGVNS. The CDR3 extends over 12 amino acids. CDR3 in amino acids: CASRTGHNEQFF. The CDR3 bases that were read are TGTGCCAGCAGGACAGGACACAATGAG. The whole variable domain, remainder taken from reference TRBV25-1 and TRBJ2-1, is EADIYQTPRYLVIGTGKKITLECSQTMGHDKMYWYQQDPGMELHLIHYSYGVNSTEKGDLSSESTVSRIRTEHFPLTLESARPSHTSQYLCASRTGHNEQFFGPGTRLTVL.

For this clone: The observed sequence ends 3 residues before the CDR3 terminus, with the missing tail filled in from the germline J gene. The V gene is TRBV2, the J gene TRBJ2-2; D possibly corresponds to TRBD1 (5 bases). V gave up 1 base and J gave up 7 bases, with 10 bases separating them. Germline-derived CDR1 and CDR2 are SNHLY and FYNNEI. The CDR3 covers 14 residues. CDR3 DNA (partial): TGTGCCAGCAGTGAAGGGGGCGTCGGCGGGGAG. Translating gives CASSEGGVGGE. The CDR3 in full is CASSEGGVGGELFF.

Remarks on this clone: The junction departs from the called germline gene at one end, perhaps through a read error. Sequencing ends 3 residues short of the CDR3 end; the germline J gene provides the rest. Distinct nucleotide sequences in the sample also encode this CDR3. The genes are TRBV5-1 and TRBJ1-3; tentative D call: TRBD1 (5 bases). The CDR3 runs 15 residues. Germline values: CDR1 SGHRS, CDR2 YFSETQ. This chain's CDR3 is CASRSDTSSGNTIYF. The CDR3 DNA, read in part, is TGCGCCAGCAGATCGGACACGAGCTCTGGAAACACG.

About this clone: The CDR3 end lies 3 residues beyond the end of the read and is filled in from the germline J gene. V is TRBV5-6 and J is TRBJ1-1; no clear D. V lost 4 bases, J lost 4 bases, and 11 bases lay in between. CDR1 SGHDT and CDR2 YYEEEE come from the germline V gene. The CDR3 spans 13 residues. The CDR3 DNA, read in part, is TGTGCCAGCAGCCAAAGACTGGGCACTGAA. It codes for CASSQRLGTE. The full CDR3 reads CASSQRLGTEAFF.

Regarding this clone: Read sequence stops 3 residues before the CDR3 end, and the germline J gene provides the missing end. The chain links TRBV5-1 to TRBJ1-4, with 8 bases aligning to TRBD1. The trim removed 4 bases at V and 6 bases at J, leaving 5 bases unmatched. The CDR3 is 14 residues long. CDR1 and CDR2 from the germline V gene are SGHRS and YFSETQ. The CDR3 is CASSQGAGDEKLFF. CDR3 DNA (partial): TGCGCCAGCAGCCAGGGGGCGGGGGATGAAAAA.

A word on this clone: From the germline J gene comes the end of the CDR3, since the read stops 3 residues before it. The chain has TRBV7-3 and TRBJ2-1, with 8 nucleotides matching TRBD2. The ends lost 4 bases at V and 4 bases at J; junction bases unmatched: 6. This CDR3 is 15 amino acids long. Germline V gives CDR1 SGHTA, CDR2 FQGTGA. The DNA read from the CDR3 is TGTGCCAGCAGCTACGGGGGGGCGGGGTACAATGAG. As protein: CASSYGGAGYNE. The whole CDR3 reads CASSYGGAGYNEQFF.

This CDR3 is CASSEQALGTQYF. CDR3 DNA, as far as it was read: TGTGCCAGTAGCGAACAGGCCCTAGGGACG. The J gene is TRBJ2-3, the V gene TRBV19; D perhaps matches TRBD1 (5 bases). With the read ending 3 residues before the CDR3 end, the germline J gene is used to fill in that end. The CDR3 is 13 amino acids. CDR1 and CDR2 from the germline V gene are LNHDA and SQIVND (reference sequence).

The covered CDR3 bases are TGCAGTGCTGCCCTAGCGGGAAGCACAGATACG. This codes for CSAALAGSTDT. The entire CDR3 protein is CSAALAGSTDTQYF. This chain links TRBV20-1 with TRBJ2-3; 9 positions match TRBD2. The CDR3 end lies 3 residues beyond the end of the read and is filled in from the germline J gene. The CDR3 length is 14 residues. Germline CDR1 and CDR2: DFQATT and SNEGSKA (reference sequence). After removal of 5 bases from V and 0 bases from J, the junction contained 3 bases not matched to a gene.

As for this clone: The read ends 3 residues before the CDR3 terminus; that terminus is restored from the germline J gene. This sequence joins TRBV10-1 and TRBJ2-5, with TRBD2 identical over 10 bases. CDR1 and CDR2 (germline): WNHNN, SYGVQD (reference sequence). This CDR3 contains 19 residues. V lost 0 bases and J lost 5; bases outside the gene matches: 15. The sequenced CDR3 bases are TGCGCCAGCAGTGAGTCGGATTTAAGGGGGACTAGCGTTTTTGAGACC. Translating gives CASSESDLRGTSVFET. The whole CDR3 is CASSESDLRGTSVFETQYF.

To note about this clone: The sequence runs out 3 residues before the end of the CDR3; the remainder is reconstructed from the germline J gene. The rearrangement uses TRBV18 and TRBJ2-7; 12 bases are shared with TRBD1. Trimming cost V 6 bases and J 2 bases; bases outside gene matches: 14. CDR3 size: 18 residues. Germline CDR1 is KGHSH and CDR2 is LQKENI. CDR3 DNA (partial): TGTGCCAGCTCCGAAGGGACAGGGGGCTTAGGACTCCCCTACGAG. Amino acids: CASSEGTGGLGLPYE. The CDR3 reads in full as CASSEGTGGLGLPYEQYF.

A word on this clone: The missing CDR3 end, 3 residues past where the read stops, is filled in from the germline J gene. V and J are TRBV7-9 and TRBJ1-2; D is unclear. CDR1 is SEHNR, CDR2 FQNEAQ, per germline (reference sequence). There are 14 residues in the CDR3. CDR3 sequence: CASSSQLSSYDYTF. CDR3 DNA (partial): TGTGCCAGCAGCTCCCAACTGAGCTCCTACGAC.

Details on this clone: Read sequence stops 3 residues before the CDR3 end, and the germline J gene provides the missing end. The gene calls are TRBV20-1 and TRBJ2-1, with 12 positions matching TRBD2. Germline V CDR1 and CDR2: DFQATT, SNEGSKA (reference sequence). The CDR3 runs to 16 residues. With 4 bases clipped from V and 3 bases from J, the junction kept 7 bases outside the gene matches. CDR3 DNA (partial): TGCAGTGCTACTAGCGGGGGGGCCTTAATCTACAATGAG. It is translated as CSATSGGALIYNE. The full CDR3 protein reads CSATSGGALIYNEQFF.

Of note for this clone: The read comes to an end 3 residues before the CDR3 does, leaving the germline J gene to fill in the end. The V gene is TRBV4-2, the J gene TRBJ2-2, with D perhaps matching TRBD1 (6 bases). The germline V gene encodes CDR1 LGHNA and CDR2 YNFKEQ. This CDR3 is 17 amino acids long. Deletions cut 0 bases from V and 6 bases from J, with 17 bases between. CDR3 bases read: TGTGCCAGCAGCCAAGAGCCTACCAGGGGTGGCGCCGGGGAG. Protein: CASSQEPTRGGAGE. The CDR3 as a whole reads CASSQEPTRGGAGELFF.

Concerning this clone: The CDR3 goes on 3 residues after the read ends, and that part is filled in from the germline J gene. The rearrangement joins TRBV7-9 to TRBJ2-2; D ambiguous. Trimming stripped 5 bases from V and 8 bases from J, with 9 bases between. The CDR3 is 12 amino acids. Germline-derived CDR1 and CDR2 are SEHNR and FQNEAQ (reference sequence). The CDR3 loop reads CASSPPRGELFF. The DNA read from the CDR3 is TGTGCCAGCAGCCCCCCTAGGGGGGAG.

Here the CDR3 reads CAWSPGLAGGSYEQYF. The sequenced CDR3 bases are TGTGCCTGGAGTCCGGGACTAGCGGGGGGAAGCTACGAG. The genes are TRBV30 and TRBJ2-7; 15 bases fit TRBD2. Read data end 3 residues before the CDR3 end; the end is taken from the germline J gene. Trimming took 2 bases from V and 3 from J; bases not matched to a gene: 5. This CDR3 has 16 residues. The V gene's germline CDR1 is GTSNPN and CDR2 SVGIG (reference sequence).

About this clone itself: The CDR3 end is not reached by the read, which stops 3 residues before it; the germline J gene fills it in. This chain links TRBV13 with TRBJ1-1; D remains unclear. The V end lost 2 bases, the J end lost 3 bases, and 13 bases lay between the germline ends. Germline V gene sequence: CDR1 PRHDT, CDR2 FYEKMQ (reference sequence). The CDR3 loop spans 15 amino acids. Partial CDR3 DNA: TGTGCCAGCAGCTTATTTGGCGGTAGAGACACTGAA. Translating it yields CASSLFGGRDTE. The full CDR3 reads CASSLFGGRDTEAFF.

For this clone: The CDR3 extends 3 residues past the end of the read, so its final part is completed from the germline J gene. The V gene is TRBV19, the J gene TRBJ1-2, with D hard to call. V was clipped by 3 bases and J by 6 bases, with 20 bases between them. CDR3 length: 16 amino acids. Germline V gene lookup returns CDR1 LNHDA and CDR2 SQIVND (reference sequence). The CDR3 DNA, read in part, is TGTGCCAGTAGTATTGTGAACACCGGAGACTTCAATGGC. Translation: CASSIVNTGDFNG. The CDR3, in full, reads CASSIVNTGDFNGYTF.

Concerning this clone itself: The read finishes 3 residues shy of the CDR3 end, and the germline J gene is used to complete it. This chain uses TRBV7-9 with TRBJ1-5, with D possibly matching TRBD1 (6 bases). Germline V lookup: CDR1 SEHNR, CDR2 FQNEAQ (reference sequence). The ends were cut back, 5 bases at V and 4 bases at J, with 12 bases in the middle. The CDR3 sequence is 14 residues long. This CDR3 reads CASSHGQPNQPQHF. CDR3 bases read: TGTGCCAGCAGCCATGGACAGCCGAATCAGCCC.

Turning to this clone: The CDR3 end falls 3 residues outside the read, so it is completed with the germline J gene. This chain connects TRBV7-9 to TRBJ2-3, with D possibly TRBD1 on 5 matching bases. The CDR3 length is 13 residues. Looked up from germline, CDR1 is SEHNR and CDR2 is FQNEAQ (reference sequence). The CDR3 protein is CASSVQELEAQYF. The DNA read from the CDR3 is TGTGCCAGCAGCGTACAGGAATTAGAGGCG.

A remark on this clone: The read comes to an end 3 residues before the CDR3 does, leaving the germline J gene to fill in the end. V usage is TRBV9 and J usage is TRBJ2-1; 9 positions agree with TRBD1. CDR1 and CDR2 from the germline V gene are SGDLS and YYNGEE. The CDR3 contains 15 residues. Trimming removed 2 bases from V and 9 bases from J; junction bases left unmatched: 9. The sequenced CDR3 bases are TGTGCCAGCAGCGTCGCACGGACAGGGGATGTTGAG. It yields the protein CASSVARTGDVE. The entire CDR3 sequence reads CASSVARTGDVEQFF.

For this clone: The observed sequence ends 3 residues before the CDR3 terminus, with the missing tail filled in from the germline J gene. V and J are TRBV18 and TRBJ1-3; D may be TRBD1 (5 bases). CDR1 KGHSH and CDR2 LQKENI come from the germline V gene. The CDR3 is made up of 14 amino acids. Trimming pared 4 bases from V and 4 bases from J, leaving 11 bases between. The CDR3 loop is CASSQQGAGNTIYF. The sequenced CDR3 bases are TGTGCCAGCTCACAGCAGGGCGCGGGAAACACC.

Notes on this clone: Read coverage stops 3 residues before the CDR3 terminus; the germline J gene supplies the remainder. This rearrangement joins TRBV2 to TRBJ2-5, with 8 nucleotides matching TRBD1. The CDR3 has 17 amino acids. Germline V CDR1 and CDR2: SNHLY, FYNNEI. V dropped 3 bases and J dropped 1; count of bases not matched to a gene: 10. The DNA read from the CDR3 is TGTGCCAGCAGTGACCCCGAGACAGGGGACTTCCAAGAGACC. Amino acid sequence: CASSDPETGDFQET. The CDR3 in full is CASSDPETGDFQETQYF.

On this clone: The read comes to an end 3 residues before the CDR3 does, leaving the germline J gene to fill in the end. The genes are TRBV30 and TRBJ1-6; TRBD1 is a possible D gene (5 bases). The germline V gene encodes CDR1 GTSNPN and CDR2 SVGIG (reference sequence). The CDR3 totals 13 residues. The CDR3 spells CAWSPGMSSPLHF. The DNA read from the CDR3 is TGTGCCTGGAGTCCAGGGATGTCAAGCCCC.

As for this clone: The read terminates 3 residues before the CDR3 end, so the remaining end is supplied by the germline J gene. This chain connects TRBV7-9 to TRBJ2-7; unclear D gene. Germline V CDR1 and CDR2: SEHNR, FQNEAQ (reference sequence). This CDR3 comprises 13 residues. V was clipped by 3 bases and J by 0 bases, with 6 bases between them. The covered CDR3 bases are TGTGCCAGCAGCTTCGACATCTCCTACGAG. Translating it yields CASSFDISYE. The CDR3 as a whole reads CASSFDISYEQYF.

The CDR3 reads CAWTRQGSTEAFF. CDR3 DNA, as far as it was read: TGTGCCTGGACCCGACAGGGGTCCACTGAA. The chain uses TRBV30 and TRBJ1-1, with 8 positions matching TRBD1. The DNA ends 3 residues before the CDR3 does, and the rest of the CDR3 is filled in from the germline J gene. This CDR3 has 13 residues. The ends lost 4 bases at V and 4 bases at J; junction bases unmatched: 5. Germline V CDR1 and CDR2: GTSNPN, SVGIG (reference sequence).

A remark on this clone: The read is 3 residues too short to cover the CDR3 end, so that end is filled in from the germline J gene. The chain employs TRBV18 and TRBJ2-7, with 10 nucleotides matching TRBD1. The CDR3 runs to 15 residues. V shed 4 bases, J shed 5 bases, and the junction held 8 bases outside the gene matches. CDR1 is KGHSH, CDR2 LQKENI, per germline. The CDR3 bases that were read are TGTGCCAGCTCACAAGACCGGGACAGGGGCGACGAG. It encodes CASSQDRDRGDE. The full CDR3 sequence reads CASSQDRDRGDEQYF.

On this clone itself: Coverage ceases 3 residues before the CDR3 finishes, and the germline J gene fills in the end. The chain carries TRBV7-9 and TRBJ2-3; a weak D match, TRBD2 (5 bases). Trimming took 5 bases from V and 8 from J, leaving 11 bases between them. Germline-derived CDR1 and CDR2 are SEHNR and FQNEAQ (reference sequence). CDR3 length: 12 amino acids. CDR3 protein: CASSRTGITQYF. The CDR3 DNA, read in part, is TGTGCCAGCAGCCGGACTGGGATTACG.

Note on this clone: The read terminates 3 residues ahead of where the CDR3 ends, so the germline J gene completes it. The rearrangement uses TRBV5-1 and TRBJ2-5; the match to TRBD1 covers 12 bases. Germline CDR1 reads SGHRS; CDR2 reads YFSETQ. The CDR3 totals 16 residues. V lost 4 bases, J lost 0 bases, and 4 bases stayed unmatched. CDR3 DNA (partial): TGCGCCAGCAGCGGCGGGACAGGGGGCTACCAAGAGACC. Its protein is CASSGGTGGYQET. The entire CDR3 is CASSGGTGGYQETQYF.

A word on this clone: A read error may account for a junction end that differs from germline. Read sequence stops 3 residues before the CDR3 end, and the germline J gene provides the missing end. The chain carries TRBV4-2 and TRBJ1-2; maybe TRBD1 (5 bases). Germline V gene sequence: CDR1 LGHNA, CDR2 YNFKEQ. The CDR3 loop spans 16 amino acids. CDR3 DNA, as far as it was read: TGCGCCAGCAGCCACTCGATCAGGGTTCCTAACTATGGC. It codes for CASSHSIRVPNYG. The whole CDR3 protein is CASSHSIRVPNYGYTF.

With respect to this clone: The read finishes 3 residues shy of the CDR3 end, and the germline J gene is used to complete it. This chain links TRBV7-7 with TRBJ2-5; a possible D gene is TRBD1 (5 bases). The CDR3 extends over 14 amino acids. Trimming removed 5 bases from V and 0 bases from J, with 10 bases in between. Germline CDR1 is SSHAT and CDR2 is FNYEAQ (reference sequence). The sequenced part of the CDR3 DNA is TGTGCCAGCAGCGCTGACAGATACCAAGAGACC. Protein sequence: CASSADRYQET. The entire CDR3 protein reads CASSADRYQETQYF.

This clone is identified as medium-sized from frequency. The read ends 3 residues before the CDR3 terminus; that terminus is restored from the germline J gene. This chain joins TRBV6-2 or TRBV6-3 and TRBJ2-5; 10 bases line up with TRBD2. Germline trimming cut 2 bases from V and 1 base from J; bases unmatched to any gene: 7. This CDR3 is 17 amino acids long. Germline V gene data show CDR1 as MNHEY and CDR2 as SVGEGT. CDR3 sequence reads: CASSYLWASGSQETQYF. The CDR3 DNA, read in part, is TGTGCCAGCAGTTACCTCTGGGCTAGCGGGAGCCAAGAGACC.